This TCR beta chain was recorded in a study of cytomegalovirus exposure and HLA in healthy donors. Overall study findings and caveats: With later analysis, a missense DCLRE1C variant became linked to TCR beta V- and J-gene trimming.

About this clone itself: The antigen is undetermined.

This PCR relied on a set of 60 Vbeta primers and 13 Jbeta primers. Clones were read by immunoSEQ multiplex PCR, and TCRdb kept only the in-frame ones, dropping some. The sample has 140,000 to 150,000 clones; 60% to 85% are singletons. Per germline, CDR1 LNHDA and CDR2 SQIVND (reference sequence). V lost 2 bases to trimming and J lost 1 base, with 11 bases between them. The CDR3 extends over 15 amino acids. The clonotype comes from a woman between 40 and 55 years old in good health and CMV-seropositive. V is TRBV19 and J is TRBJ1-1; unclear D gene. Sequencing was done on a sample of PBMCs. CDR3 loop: CASSISQAPNTEAFF. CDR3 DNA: TGTGCCAGTAGTATAAGTCAGGCCCCGAACACTGAAGCTTTCTTT.